The sequence of this TCR beta chain was determined in a study of chemoradiotherapy in HPV16-positive cancers (dated by TCRdb to between 2020 and 2023). Turning to the overall study: Candidate HPV-specific T-cell clones and common TCR motifs were defined through functional T-cell assays on cells from two HPV16-positive patients. The study asked whether T-cell immunity to the HPV oncoproteins E6 and E7 changes during chemoradiotherapy and whether this immunity affects survival. TCR repertoires from over 80 patients with HPV-related cancers were then used to track the candidate HPV-specific TCRs and motifs. The study at large found these results: Only a couple of HPV16-positive patients were used to derive the functional definition of HPV-specific T cells, and the survival association was reported for HPV16-positive patients. In HPV16-positive patients, expansion of HPV-responsive T cells during chemoradiotherapy was associated with improved recurrence-free survival. Expansion of candidate HPV-specific clones and E7-related TCR motifs was observed in the tumor microenvironment during treatment, whereas no such expansion was observed for non-HPV-specific T cells.

Concerning this clone: Its antigen is currently not known. Base qualities are missing; no much larger clone stands one base away.

Library preparation employed the immunoSEQ multiplex PCR assay. The table was pulled from immuneACCESS by TCRdb, which kept in-frame rearrangements only. Such tables lose some clones; where checked, under half of the loss comes from unresolved V genes, and the rest has no known cause. Within this sample are 25,000 to 35,000 clones, with about 86% of them counted one time only. The top ten hold roughly 2.2% of the sample. Sequences SNHLY (CDR1) and FYNNEI (CDR2) are obtained from the germline V gene. The CDR3, from cysteine to phenylalanine, totals 17 residues. Of the read, only the CDR3 DNA is kept; its 51 bases are in frame from base 1. Trimming removed 3 bases from V and 0 bases from J, leaving 14 bases between the germline ends. Because repertoires were sampled repeatedly during chemoradiotherapy, clonal expansion in the tumor microenvironment could be followed.

Here the chain combines TRBV2 and TRBJ1-4, and the D gene may be TRBD1, 5 bases matching. The sequencing used blood, collected from a patient who underwent chemoradiotherapy. The receptor comes from a human donor with HPV-associated anogenital cancer. For the CDR3, the sequence is CASSEQAGKATNEKLFF. The base sequence is TGTGCCAGCAGTGAGCAGGCAGGGAAAGCAACTAATGAAAAACTGTTTTTT.